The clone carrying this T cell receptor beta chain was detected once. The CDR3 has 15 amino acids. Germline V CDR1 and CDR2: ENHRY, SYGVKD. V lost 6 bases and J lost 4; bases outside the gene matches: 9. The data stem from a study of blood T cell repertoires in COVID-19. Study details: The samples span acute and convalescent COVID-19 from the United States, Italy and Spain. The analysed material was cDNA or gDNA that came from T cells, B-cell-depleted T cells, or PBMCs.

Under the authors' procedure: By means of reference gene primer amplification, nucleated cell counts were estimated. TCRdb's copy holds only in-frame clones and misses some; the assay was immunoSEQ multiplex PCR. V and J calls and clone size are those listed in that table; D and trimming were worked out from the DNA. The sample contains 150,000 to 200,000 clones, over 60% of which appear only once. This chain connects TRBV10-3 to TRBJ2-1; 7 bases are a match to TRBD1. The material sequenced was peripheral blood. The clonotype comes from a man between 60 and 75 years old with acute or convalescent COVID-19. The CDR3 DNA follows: TGTGCCATCAGGTCCCGGGACAGTCCTTACAATGAGCAGTTCTTC. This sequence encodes CAIRSRDSPYNEQFF.